This TCR beta chain was sequenced during a study of cytomegalovirus exposure and HLA in healthy donors. CDR1 is MDHEN, CDR2 SYDVKM, per germline. V lost 8 bases and J lost 1, with 12 bases in between. This CDR3 region has 14 residues. Samples came from healthy bone marrow donors. Researchers ran the PCR with 60 Vbeta and 13 Jbeta primers. This table comes from immunoSEQ multiplex PCR, and its TCRdb copy is limited to in-frame clones, with some not included. This sample has around 200,000 clones, with approximately 86% found just once. The receptor was isolated from a woman aged 25 to 39 in good health and CMV-seronegative. Source material: PBMCs. The genes are TRBV28 and TRBJ2-1, with a tentative D call TRBD2 (6 bases). The CDR3 sequence: CASCSGTSYNEQFF. The CDR3 DNA follows: TGTGCCAGCTGTAGCGGTACTTCCTACAATGAGCAGTTCTTC.